The entry that follows covers one T cell receptor beta chain sequence. The target antigen is unknown. Using genomic DNA as the template, TCR beta VDJ and CDR3 profiling was carried out. TCRdb re-derived calls from the reads in MiXCR, one entry per CDR3 protein. The table lists around 500,000 distinct CDR3 sequences, over 25% of them singletons. This entry belongs to a study of CD8+CD57+ T cells in acquired aplastic anemia. Overall study findings and caveats: Researchers report that around 31 CD8+ CDR3 sequences appeared in both patients and controls.

Germline V gene data show CDR1 as SQVTM and CDR2 as ANQGSEA. The CDR3 has 14 residues. With 8 bases removed from V and 12 bases from J, the gap between germline ends came to 23 bases. Sequencing was done on patients that had shown CD8+CD57+ cell expansion by flow cytometry. Acquired aplastic anemia of severe grade affected all patients. None of the patients had been given any therapy when their blood was sampled. Sequencing was performed on sorted CD4+, CD8+, or CD8+CD57+ T cells (not recorded which) from PBMCs. This clonotype originated in a human donor with aplastic anemia. V and J are TRBV29-1 and TRBJ1-6, with D possibly being TRBD1 (6 bases). The CDR3 DNA reads TGCAGCTTCAGGGGTGGCAGGGAACGAAGACCCCTCCACTTT. As protein: CSFRGGRERRPLHF.